Each of the 8 T cell receptor beta chains below was sequenced from the same sample in a study of identifying expanded T cells in peripheral blood. Measured with immunoSEQ multiplex PCR; TCRdb has only the in-frame clones, and not every one. This table has roughly 84,000 clones, roughly 90% appearing once. The sequencing input was blood. The receptors here all came from a person between 18 and 70 years old in good health.

The chain uses TRBV5-1 and TRBJ2-1, with TRBD2 matching 8 bases. Germline values: CDR1 SGHRS, CDR2 YFSETQ. V was pared by 2 bases and J by 6 bases, with 10 bases of the junction left unmatched. This CDR3 comprises 16 residues. CDR3 region: CASSFVRTSSGNEQFF. The CDR3 region has the DNA TGCGCCAGCAGCTTCGTTAGGACTAGCAGTGGCAATGAGCAGTTCTTC.

The rearrangement joins TRBV2 to TRBJ1-1; D uncertain. Germline lookup yields CDR1 SNHLY and CDR2 FYNNEI. Trimming cost V 3 bases and J 1 base, with 6 bases left between them. The CDR3 spans 13 residues. CDR3 bases: TGTGCCAGCAGTGATCGGTGGAACACTGAAGCTTTCTTT. Translating it yields CASSDRWNTEAFF.

The chain links TRBV6-1 to TRBJ2-7, with TRBD2 identical over 10 bases. Germline trimming cut 5 bases from V and 2 bases from J; bases unmatched to any gene: 3. The CDR3 has 14 residues. The germline gives CDR1 MNHNS, CDR2 SASEGT. CDR3 sequence: CASSLAGVTYEQYF. Written as DNA, the CDR3 is TGTGCCAGCAGTCTAGCGGGGGTTACCTACGAGCAGTACTTC.

CDR3 DNA sequence: TGTGCCAGCACCTCCGGGGGCACTGAAGCTTTCTTT. This encodes CASTSGGTEAFF. The rearrangement uses TRBV14 and TRBJ1-1; possibly TRBD1 for D (5 bases). CDR3 length equals 12 residues. Per germline, CDR1 SGHDN and CDR2 FVKESK. Between the trimmed V and J ends, which lost 7 bases and 4 bases, there was a span of 10 bases.

This chain links TRBV5-1 with TRBJ2-7; D remains unclear. There are 12 residues in the CDR3. V shed 4 bases and J shed 0 bases, with 5 bases lying between them. Germline-derived CDR1 and CDR2 are SGHRS and YFSETQ. The chain's CDR3 is CASSPNSYEQYF. DNA of the CDR3: TGCGCCAGCAGCCCCAACTCCTACGAGCAGTACTTC. The variable domain in full, with the rest retrieved from reference TRBV5-1 and TRBJ2-7, is KAGVTQTPRYLIKTRGQQVTLSCSPISGHRSVSWYQQTPGQGLQFLFEYFSETQRNKGNFPGRFSGRQFSNSRSEMNVSTLELGDSALYLCASSPNSYEQYFGPGTRLTVT.

The J gene is TRBJ1-3, the V gene TRBV18; no clear D gene. The length of the CDR3 is 14 residues. Germline V CDR1 and CDR2: KGHSH, LQKENI. V was trimmed by 1 base and J by 5 bases, leaving 9 bases between them. The CDR3 reads CASSPLGQRNTIYF. Here the CDR3 DNA reads TGTGCCAGCTCACCACTGGGCCAAAGAAACACCATATATTTT.

The genes are TRBV11-3 and TRBJ2-4; D may be TRBD2 (5 bases). The CDR3 is 17 amino acids. Germline V CDR1 and CDR2: SGHNT, YENEEA. The V end lost 3 bases, the J end lost 0 bases, and 15 bases lay between the germline ends. The CDR3, as DNA: TGTGCCAGCAGCTTCAAAGGTACGGGGAAAGCCAAAAACATTCAGTACTTC. Translating gives CASSFKGTGKAKNIQYF. Looking up the rest from reference TRBV11-3 and TRBJ2-4 gives the full variable domain: EAGVVQSPRYKIIEKKQPVAFWCNPISGHNTLYWYLQNLGQGPELLIRYENEEAVDDSQLPKDRFSAERLKGVDSTLKIQPAELGDSAVYLCASSFKGTGKAKNIQYFGAGTRLSVL.

This clone was detected once. V usage is TRBV19 and J usage is TRBJ1-3, with D hard to call. The CDR3 is 16 amino acids. The V gene's germline CDR1 is LNHDA and CDR2 SQIVND (reference sequence). Trimming left V 2 bases short and J 1 base short, with 12 bases between. CDR3 loop: CASSIPSGASGNTIYF. As DNA, the CDR3 is TGTGCCAGTAGTATACCTTCAGGAGCATCTGGAAACACCATATATTTT. The variable domain in full, completed from reference TRBV19 and TRBJ1-3, reads DGGITQSPKYLFRKEGQNVTLSCEQNLNHDAMYWYRQDPGQGLRLIYYSQIVNDFQKGDIAEGYSVSREKKESFPLTVTSAQKNPTAFYLCASSIPSGASGNTIYFGEGSWLTVV.